The rows below give T cell receptor beta chains drawn from one sample of a study of CD8+ T cells in alopecia areata. TCRdb keeps only in-frame clones here, not all; method: immunoSEQ multiplex PCR. The repertoire holds roughly 170,000 clones, with just under 60% as singletons. The specimen was CD4+ T cells sorted from blood, collected at week 0. These receptors all stem from a human donor with alopecia areata. The CDR3 runs from the conserved cysteine through the conserved F or W. The D gene is left open where the match is weak. Clone size is stated in some rows and not others, as once, few, many or a class when expanded.

d_call: .; clone_size: few; v_call: TRBV6-5; j_call: TRBJ1-2; cdr3_nt: TGTGCCAGCAGTTACGGGTTCCCCTATGGCTACACCTTC; cdr3_aa: CASSYGFPYGYTF
d_call: .; clone_size: .; v_call: TRBV6-5; j_call: TRBJ1-6; cdr3_nt: TGTGCCAGCAGAACCGCCTACAGGGAAAGATCACCCCTCCACTTT; cdr3_aa: CASRTAYRERSPLHF
d_call: .; clone_size: .; v_call: TRBV7-9; j_call: TRBJ2-5; cdr3_nt: TGTGCCAGCAGCTTATCGTTGGGACAAGAGACCCAGTACTTC; cdr3_aa: CASSLSLGQETQYF
d_call: .; clone_size: .; v_call: TRBV7-9; j_call: TRBJ1-1; cdr3_nt: TGTGCCAGCAGCTTAGAGGACACTGAAGCTTTCTTT; cdr3_aa: CASSLEDTEAFF
d_call: .; clone_size: .; v_call: TRBV6-6; j_call: TRBJ1-2; cdr3_nt: TGTGCCAGCAGTTACTCCAACACAAACTATGGCTACACCTTC; cdr3_aa: CASSYSNTNYGYTF
d_call: .; clone_size: .; v_call: TRBV7-9; j_call: TRBJ2-7; cdr3_nt: TGTGCCAGCAGCTTATCAGGATCCTACGAGCAGTACTTC; cdr3_aa: CASSLSGSYEQYF
d_call: .; clone_size: .; v_call: TRBV5-6; j_call: TRBJ2-3; cdr3_nt: TGTGCCAGCAGCGCCCCCCGGTGGAGCACAGATACGCAGTATTTT; cdr3_aa: CASSAPRWSTDTQYF
d_call: .; clone_size: .; v_call: TRBV2; j_call: TRBJ1-5; cdr3_nt: TGTGCCAGCAGGAGACAACAAAATCAGCCCCAGCATTTT; cdr3_aa: CASRRQQNQPQHF
d_call: .; clone_size: once; v_call: TRBV15; j_call: TRBJ1-4; cdr3_nt: TGTGCCACCAGCAGAGCTAGGCGGGAAAAACTGTTTTTT; cdr3_aa: CATSRARREKLFF
d_call: .; clone_size: few; v_call: TRBV28; j_call: TRBJ1-4; cdr3_nt: TGTGCCAGCAGTTCCCCTGATCGTGAAAAACTGTTTTTT; cdr3_aa: CASSSPDREKLFF
d_call: TRBD1; clone_size: .; v_call: TRBV30; j_call: TRBJ1-2; cdr3_nt: TGTGCCTGGCGAATTGGACAGGGGGCTAACTATGGCTACACCTTC; cdr3_aa: CAWRIGQGANYGYTF
d_call: .; clone_size: few; v_call: TRBV14; j_call: TRBJ1-6; cdr3_nt: TGTGCCAGCAGCGTCGGGGGGGGACGGTATCGTTCACCCCTCCACTTT; cdr3_aa: CASSVGGGRYRSPLHF
d_call: .; clone_size: few; v_call: TRBV10-3; j_call: TRBJ1-5; cdr3_nt: TGTGCCATCAGTGAGTCAAATCAGCCCCAGCATTTT; cdr3_aa: CAISESNQPQHF
d_call: TRBD1; clone_size: .; v_call: TRBV30; j_call: TRBJ2-5; cdr3_nt: TGTGCCTCCAGGACAGGGGAAGTGTGGACCCAGTACTTC; cdr3_aa: CASRTGEVWTQYF
d_call: .; clone_size: .; v_call: TRBV11-2; j_call: TRBJ2-1; cdr3_nt: TGTGCCAGCAGCCTCGAGTTCTACAATGAGCAGTTCTTC; cdr3_aa: CASSLEFYNEQFF
d_call: .; clone_size: .; v_call: TRBV7-9; j_call: TRBJ1-6; cdr3_nt: TGTGCCAGCAGCGCCGGGACCCCAAGGTCACCCCTCCACTTT; cdr3_aa: CASSAGTPRSPLHF
d_call: .; clone_size: .; v_call: TRBV5-1; j_call: TRBJ2-5; cdr3_nt: TGCGCCAGCAGCCAGGGACAATACCAAGAGACCCAGTACTTC; cdr3_aa: CASSQGQYQETQYF
d_call: .; clone_size: .; v_call: TRBV2; j_call: TRBJ1-1; cdr3_nt: TGTGCCAGCACCCTGGATACGAACACTGAAGCTTTCTTT; cdr3_aa: CASTLDTNTEAFF
d_call: .; clone_size: few; v_call: TRBV4-2; j_call: TRBJ1-2; cdr3_nt: TGTGCCAGCAGCCAACCGCCGGACAGACTTCTCTATGGCTACACCTTC; cdr3_aa: CASSQPPDRLLYGYTF
d_call: .; clone_size: few; v_call: TRBV5-1; j_call: TRBJ2-7; cdr3_nt: TGCGCCAGTCACCGCTTGAAGGGCGAGCAGTACTTC; cdr3_aa: CASHRLKGEQYF
d_call: .; clone_size: .; v_call: TRBV5-1; j_call: TRBJ2-3; cdr3_nt: TGCGCCAGCAGTCGGGGTAAGATCAGCGCGGGCACAGATACGCAGTATTTT; cdr3_aa: CASSRGKISAGTDTQYF
d_call: .; clone_size: .; v_call: TRBV29-1; j_call: TRBJ2-2; cdr3_nt: TGCAGCGTTGAAGATCGGGTTGGTAACACCGGGGAGCTGTTTTTT; cdr3_aa: CSVEDRVGNTGELFF
d_call: .; clone_size: .; v_call: TRBV27; j_call: TRBJ1-1; cdr3_nt: TGTGCCAGCAGTCCACGACCCCTGAACACTGAAGCTTTCTTT; cdr3_aa: CASSPRPLNTEAFF
d_call: .; clone_size: few; v_call: TRBV2; j_call: TRBJ1-1; cdr3_nt: TGTGCCAGCGCCCCAGGGATCGGGACTGAAGCTTTCTTT; cdr3_aa: CASAPGIGTEAFF
d_call: TRBD1; clone_size: .; v_call: TRBV6-5; j_call: TRBJ1-2; cdr3_nt: TGTGCCAGCAGCATTGACAGGGCGCCCTATGGCTACACCTTC; cdr3_aa: CASSIDRAPYGYTF
d_call: .; clone_size: .; v_call: TRBV11-2; j_call: TRBJ2-5; cdr3_nt: TGTGCCAGCAGCAGGGACGAGGGTGTAGGGCAAGAGACCCAGTACTTC; cdr3_aa: CASSRDEGVGQETQYF
d_call: .; clone_size: .; v_call: TRBV19; j_call: TRBJ2-2; cdr3_nt: TGTGCCAGTAGCCAGACTGTGAACACCGGGGAGCTGTTTTTT; cdr3_aa: CASSQTVNTGELFF